This T cell receptor (beta chain) appears in the sequencing data of a study of OX40 agonist ivuxolimab in advanced cancers. This clone appeared a single time. Repertoires were generated with immunoSEQ multiplex PCR, while TCRdb's copy carries only in-frame clones and drops some. The profile covers approximately 96,000 clones, with less than 95% appearing a single time and about 1.5% taken by the ten largest. Trimming cost V 2 bases and J 10 bases; bases outside gene matches: 2. Germline CDR1 and CDR2: SEHNR and FQNEAQ (reference sequence). CDR3 length: 12 amino acids. The chain combines TRBV7-9 with TRBJ2-1, with 7 bases identical to TRBD1. The clonotype comes from an adult with an advanced solid tumor such as melanoma, head and neck, liver or kidney cancer. Sequenced here: CD4+ or CD8+ T cells sorted from blood, sampled in a trial of the OX40 agonist ivuxolimab. CDR3 sequence (DNA): TGTGCCAGCAGCTTAACACAGGGGGAGCAGTTCTTC. It codes for CASSLTQGEQFF.